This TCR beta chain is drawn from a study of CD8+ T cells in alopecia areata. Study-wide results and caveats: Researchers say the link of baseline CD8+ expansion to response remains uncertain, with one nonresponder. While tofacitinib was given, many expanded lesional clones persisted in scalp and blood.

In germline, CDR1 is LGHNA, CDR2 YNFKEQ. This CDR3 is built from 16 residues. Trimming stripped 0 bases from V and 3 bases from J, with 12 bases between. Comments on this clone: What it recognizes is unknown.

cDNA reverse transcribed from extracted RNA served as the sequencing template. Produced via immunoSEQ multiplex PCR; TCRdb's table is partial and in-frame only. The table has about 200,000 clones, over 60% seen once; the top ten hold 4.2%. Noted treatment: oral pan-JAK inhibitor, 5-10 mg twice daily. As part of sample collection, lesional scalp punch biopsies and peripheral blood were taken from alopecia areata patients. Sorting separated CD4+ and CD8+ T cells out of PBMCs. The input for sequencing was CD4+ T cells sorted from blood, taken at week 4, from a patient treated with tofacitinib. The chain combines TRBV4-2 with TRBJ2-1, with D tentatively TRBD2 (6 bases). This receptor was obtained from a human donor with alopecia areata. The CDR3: CASSQDLLAFYNEQFF. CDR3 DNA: TGTGCCAGCAGCCAAGACCTTCTAGCGTTCTACAATGAGCAGTTCTTC.